Each of the 20 T cell receptor beta chains below was sequenced from the same sample in a study of T cell responses to AZD1222 COVID-19 vaccine (dated by TCRdb to the early 2020s). Explained via the paper, the time point label denotes: baseline before first vaccination. Interpreted using the paper, the treatment or condition label stands for: meningococcal conjugate vaccine given as trial control. Library preparation used the immunoSEQ multiplex PCR assay. The immuneACCESS repertoire file appears here via TCRdb, limited to in-frame rearrangements. These files lack a portion of the clones; in checked studies, under half of the deficit traces to unresolved V genes, and the cause of the others is not known. The sample profile shows tens of thousands of clones; around 90% of them were found once. The ten largest clonotypes hold 5% of the sample. Material: peripheral blood, obtained on day 0 of MenACWY control vaccination. The receptors were sampled from an adult in good health.

CDR3 region: CASSLGSVSGFEQYF. Here the CDR3 DNA reads TGTGCCAGCTCACTCGGGTCCGTAAGCGGATTCGAGCAGTACTTC. The chain recombines TRBV18 with TRBJ2-7, with D possibly being TRBD2 (5 bases). V was trimmed by 4 bases and J by 6 bases, leaving 19 bases between them. CDR1 is KGHSH and CDR2 is LQKENI in the germline V gene. The CDR3 runs to 15 residues.

The chain links TRBV7-8 to TRBJ1-4; D is perhaps TRBD1 (5 bases). Between the trimmed V and J ends, which lost 1 base and 2 bases, there was a span of 17 bases. CDR3 size: 18 residues. CDR1 is SGHVS, CDR2 FQNEAQ, per germline. The CDR3 protein is CASSLDGLGVITNEKLFF. Written as DNA, the CDR3 is TGTGCCAGCAGCTTAGATGGGCTAGGGGTTATTACTAATGAAAAACTGTTTTTT.

The chain has TRBV19 and TRBJ2-6, with 7 bases identical to TRBD1. Trimming removed 8 bases from V and 2 bases from J; junction bases left unmatched: 12. CDR1 is LNHDA and CDR2 is SQIVND in the germline V gene (reference sequence). CDR3 length: 17 residues. CDR3 sequence reads: CASGEGARKPGANVLTF. CDR3 sequence (DNA): TGTGCCAGTGGTGAGGGGGCGCGAAAACCTGGGGCCAACGTCCTGACTTTC.

DNA for the CDR3: TGTGCCAGCAGCCTCATTAGGGGGACCGGGGAGCTGTTTTTT. Its protein is CASSLIRGTGELFF. J is TRBJ2-2 and V is TRBV14; the D gene is possibly TRBD1 (6 bases). CDR1 and CDR2 from the germline V gene are SGHDN and FVKESK. There are 14 residues in the CDR3. V was pared by 4 bases and J by 5 bases, with 11 bases between. Full variable domain (missing parts from reference TRBV14 and TRBJ2-2): EAGVTQFPSHSVIEKGQTVTLRCDPISGHDNLYWYRRVMGKEIKFLLHFVKESKQDESGMPNNRFLAERTGGTYSTLKVQPAELEDSGVYFCASSLIRGTGELFFGEGSRLTVL.

This clone was observed once. This chain uses TRBV29-1 with TRBJ2-7; tentatively, D is TRBD1 or TRBD2 (5 bases each). Germline V gene sequence: CDR1 SQVTM, CDR2 ANQGSEA. V lost 6 bases to trimming and J lost 0 bases, with 6 bases between them. The CDR3 is made up of 11 amino acids. DNA for the CDR3: TGCAGCGTCGGGACCTCCTACGAGCAGTACTTC. It encodes CSVGTSYEQYF.

V is TRBV25-1 and J is TRBJ2-3; TRBD2 matches 12 bases. J gave up 8 bases and V 8 bases, and 14 bases lay outside the gene matches. The germline V gene has CDR1 MGHDK and CDR2 SYGVNS. The CDR3 is 16 residues long. The CDR3 spells CASGPRTSGEFGTQYF. In DNA form, the CDR3 reads TGTGCCAGCGGCCCCCGGACTAGCGGGGAATTTGGTACGCAGTATTTT.

Only a few counts were recorded for this clone. The CDR3 here is CASTGGSTEAFF. CDR3 DNA: TGTGCCAGCACAGGGGGGTCCACTGAAGCTTTCTTT. This rearrangement joins TRBV6-5 to TRBJ1-1; 7 bases agree with TRBD1. Germline lookup yields CDR1 MNHEY and CDR2 SVGAGI. CDR3 size: 12 residues. V shed 7 bases, J shed 4 bases, and the junction held 3 bases outside the gene matches.

The rearrangement uses TRBV5-1 and TRBJ2-1; 8 positions match TRBD2. Germline V lookup: CDR1 SGHRS, CDR2 YFSETQ. Unmatched junction bases numbered 9, after V lost 0 bases and J lost 7 bases. The CDR3 totals 16 residues. CDR3: CASSLAPTGGWNEQFF. Written as DNA, the CDR3 is TGCGCCAGCAGCTTGGCCCCGACGGGGGGGTGGAATGAGCAGTTCTTC.

The chain recombines TRBV29-1 with TRBJ1-2; D not resolved. The CDR3 is made up of 11 amino acids. V was shortened by 7 bases and J by 7 bases, with 13 bases between the two germline ends. Germline lookup yields CDR1 SQVTM and CDR2 ANQGSEA. CDR3 protein: CSALDGLGYTF. The DNA for the CDR3 is TGCAGCGCCCTGGACGGACTTGGCTACACCTTC. The whole variable domain, remainder taken from reference TRBV29-1 and TRBJ1-2, is SAVISQKPSRDICQRGTSLTIQCQVDSQVTMMFWYRQQPGQSLTLIATANQGSEATYESGFVIDKFPISRPNLTFSTLTVSNMSPEDSSIYLCSALDGLGYTFGSGTRLTVV.

This chain connects TRBV27 to TRBJ1-5, with TRBD1 matching 7 bases. Trimming removed 3 bases from V and 3 bases from J; junction bases left unmatched: 2. There are 14 residues in the CDR3. Germline V gene lookup returns CDR1 MNHEY and CDR2 SMNVEV (reference sequence). The CDR3 sequence: CASSFDRANQPQHF. CDR3 DNA: TGTGCCAGCAGTTTCGACAGGGCCAATCAGCCCCAGCATTTT.

The genes are TRBV10-3 and TRBJ1-3; possible D gene TRBD1, 6 bases. Germline lookup yields CDR1 ENHRY and CDR2 SYGVKD. Trimming removed 3 bases from V and 4 bases from J, with 10 bases in between. The CDR3 totals 14 residues. As DNA, the CDR3 is TGTGCCATCAGTGACGGGGGGCAAGGAAACACCATATATTTT. Translated: CAISDGGQGNTIYF.

The chain is built from TRBV11-2 and TRBJ2-5, with D unresolved. Germline V gene sequence: CDR1 SGHAT, CDR2 FQNNGV. The CDR3 length is 15 residues. Trimming stripped 1 base from V and 4 bases from J, with 13 bases between. The CDR3 DNA follows: TGTGCCAGCAGCTTAGGAGCAGGTTCCCCAGAGACCCAGTACTTC. As protein: CASSLGAGSPETQYF.

This clone has a handful of counts. V usage is TRBV9 and J usage is TRBJ2-3; 7 bases are shared with TRBD1. The V and J ends lost 3 bases and 7 bases, in that order; junction bases with no gene match: 5. Germline CDR1 reads SGDLS; CDR2 reads YYNGEE. CDR3 length: 13 amino acids. CDR3 region: CASSALQGYTQYF. The CDR3 bases are TGTGCCAGCAGCGCCCTACAGGGGTATACGCAGTATTTT.

The genes are TRBV6-5 and TRBJ1-5, with 10 bases aligning to TRBD1. V lost 2 bases to trimming and J lost 3 bases; unmatched junction nucleotides: 1. The CDR3 has 15 residues. Germline CDR1 is MNHEY and CDR2 is SVGAGI. The CDR3 bases are TGTGCCAGCAGTTACGGGACAGGGGACAATCAGCCCCAGCATTTT. It translates to CASSYGTGDNQPQHF.

The chain employs TRBV7-9 and TRBJ2-1; D remains ambiguous. The CDR3 covers 13 residues. CDR1 and CDR2 from the germline V gene are SEHNR and FQNEAQ (reference sequence). The V end was cut by 8 bases, the J end by 6 bases, with 14 bases between. The CDR3 DNA follows: TGTGCCAGCCTAGATACGCACGCCAATGAGCAGTTCTTC. It yields the protein CASLDTHANEQFF.

The chain recombines TRBV7-3 with TRBJ2-2, with no clear D. Germline CDR1 SGHTA, CDR2 FQGTGA. V was shortened by 5 bases and J by 4 bases, with 11 bases between the two germline ends. This CDR3 is built from 14 residues. CDR3 sequence (DNA): TGTGCCAGCAGCCCCGAACTGGGCACCGGGGAGCTGTTTTTT. This codes for CASSPELGTGELFF.

This chain links TRBV2 with TRBJ2-4, with D tentatively TRBD1 (6 bases). Trimming pared 7 bases from V and 4 bases from J, leaving 8 bases between. Germline V lookup: CDR1 SNHLY, CDR2 FYNNEI. The CDR3 spans 12 residues. CDR3 nucleotide sequence: TGTGCCAGCAACAGGGATAAAAACATTCAGTACTTC. Protein: CASNRDKNIQYF.

This chain uses TRBV2 with TRBJ2-7; no definite D call. V was pared by 4 bases and J by 6 bases, with 7 bases between. Germline-derived CDR1 and CDR2 are SNHLY and FYNNEI. CDR3 length: 11 residues. Here the CDR3 DNA reads TGTGCCAGCAGTGGAACGATCGAGCAGTACTTC. Translated, it gives CASSGTIEQYF. The entire variable domain, with the rest obtained from reference TRBV2 and TRBJ2-7, is as follows: EPEVTQTPSHQVTQMGQEVILRCVPISNHLYFYWYRQILGQKVEFLVSFYNNEISEKSEIFDDQFSVERPDGSNFTLKIRSTKLEDSAMYFCASSGTIEQYFGPGTRLTVT.

The V call is TRBV10-3, the J call TRBJ2-3, with 9 nucleotides matching TRBD2. From germline, CDR1 is ENHRY and CDR2 SYGVKD. The CDR3 has 17 residues. The J segment lost 3 bases and the V segment lost 10 bases, leaving 17 bases of the junction unmatched. CDR3 bases: TGTGCCACCATATCCAGTGACCCAGCGGGGGGTACAGATACGCAGTATTTT. Its translation is CATISSDPAGGTDTQYF.

The chain combines TRBV7-8 with TRBJ2-7; D unresolved. Germline CDR1 and CDR2: SGHVS and FQNEAQ. Trimming pared 5 bases from V and 0 bases from J, leaving 14 bases between. This CDR3 is 15 amino acids long. The CDR3 region has the DNA TGTGCCAGCAGCCCCGAGCAAGGAATCTCCTACGAGCAGTACTTC. Translation: CASSPEQGISYEQYF. Combining the CDR3 with reference TRBV7-8 and TRBJ2-7 gives the whole variable domain GAGVSQSPRYKVAKRGQDVALRCDPISGHVSLFWYQQALGQGPEFLTYFQNEAQLDKSGLPSDRFFAERPEGSVSTLKIQRTQQEDSAVYLCASSPEQGISYEQYFGPGTRLTVT.